These T cell receptor beta chains were read from a single sample in a study of response to subunit inactivated influenza vaccine. Each CDR3 protein is one row after TCRdb ran MiXCR on the RT-PCR reads. The sample lists about 780,000 distinct CDR3 sequences; under 20% were seen once. Specimen: PBMCs from blood, collected more than 4 days after vaccination. The receptors originated from a man aged 45-60 years who received an inactivated influenza vaccine. Each CDR3 is given with its conserved first and last residue. The D gene is left open where the match is weak. For some rows the clone size is stated as once, few or many, or as a class when expanded; others skip it.

-	-	TRBV18	TRBJ1-2	TGTGCCAGCTCACCAGGGACTGACGCTAACTATGGCTACACCTTC	CASSPGTDANYGYTF
-	TRBD2	TRBV7-9	TRBJ2-4	TGTGCCAGCGGGGGAGGGTCCTTAGCCAAAAACATTCAGTACTTC	CASGGGSLAKNIQYF
-	-	TRBV5-5	TRBJ2-7	TGTGCCAGCAGCGGCTCGGACACTTCCTACGAGCAGTACTTC	CASSGSDTSYEQYF
-	-	TRBV30	TRBJ1-6	TGTGCCTGGAGCGATACAGGGATTAAGCTCCACTTT	CAWSDTGIKLHF
many	-	TRBV5-5	TRBJ1-5	TGTGCCAGCAGCTTGGGCAGGGGCCTCAATCAGCCCCAGCATTTT	CASSLGRGLNQPQHF
-	TRBD2	TRBV11-2	TRBJ2-1	TGTGCCAGCAGCCCCTCACCTAGCGGGGGATACAATGAGCAGTTCTTC	CASSPSPSGGYNEQFF
few	TRBD2	TRBV20-1	TRBJ2-7	TGCAGTGCTAGCCTTAGCGGGCGCACCTACGAGCAGTACTTC	CSASLSGRTYEQYF
-	-	TRBV6-5	TRBJ2-7	TGTGCCAGCAGTTACCCGTTGGCCCCTTCTGGCGAGCAGTACTTC	CASSYPLAPSGEQYF
-	-	TRBV6-2/TRBV6-3	TRBJ2-7	TGTGCCAGCAGTTCTTACATACCTTCCTACGAGCAGTACTTC	CASSSYIPSYEQYF
-	-	TRBV3-1	TRBJ2-1	TGTGCCAGCAGCCAAGAGCGGGACCGAGCCTACAATGAGCAGTTCTTC	CASSQERDRAYNEQFF
-	-	TRBV12-3/TRBV12-4	TRBJ1-6	TGTGCCAGCAGTTTAGCGGGGGCCTCACCCCTCCACTTT	CASSLAGASPLHF
-	-	TRBV2	TRBJ1-2	TGTGCCAGCAGGAGGGAGGCAACCAACTATGGCTACACCTTC	CASRREATNYGYTF
many	-	TRBV21-1	TRBJ2-5	TGTGCCAGCAGCAAAGCGGCTAAACAGGGGATGAACCAAGAGACCCAGTACTTC	CASSKAAKQGMNQETQYF
-	TRBD1	TRBV28	TRBJ1-1	TGTGCCAGCAGTTTGGAAACCGGGACAGGGAGGATGAACACTGAAGCTTTCTTT	CASSLETGTGRMNTEAFF
few	TRBD2	TRBV24-1	TRBJ2-3	TGTGCCACCAGTGACAGAAAAGCGGGGGGCCTAGATACGCAGTATTTT	CATSDRKAGGLDTQYF
few	-	TRBV12-3/TRBV12-4	TRBJ2-2	TGTGCCGCGGGGCGACAGTCGAACACCGGGGAGCTGTTTTTT	CAAGRQSNTGELFF
-	-	TRBV6-2/TRBV6-3	TRBJ2-1	TGTGCCAGCAGTTGGGGGGGCGCGGACTACAATGAGCAGTTCTTC	CASSWGGADYNEQFF
-	-	TRBV6-2/TRBV6-3	TRBJ1-6	TGTGCCACCGCGGACTTTTCAGAGGCACCCCTCCACTTT	CATADFSEAPLHF
-	-	TRBV12-3/TRBV12-4	TRBJ2-3	TGTGCCAGCAGTTTAGCACAGGGCCCTCGCACAGATACGCAGTATTTT	CASSLAQGPRTDTQYF
-	-	TRBV7-9	TRBJ2-1	TGTGCCAGCAGCCCACCCGGGACTCCCGTTTACAATGAGCAGTTCTTC	CASSPPGTPVYNEQFF
few	TRBD2	TRBV20-1	TRBJ2-1	TGCAGTGCTAGAGATTATTTGGCTAGCGGGACGGATGGTAATGAGCAGTTCTTC	CSARDYLASGTDGNEQFF
-	TRBD2	TRBV4-1	TRBJ2-1	TGCGCCAGCAGCCAAGACGGCGGACTAGCGGTGCGGGAGCAGTTCTTC	CASSQDGGLAVREQFF
-	TRBD2	TRBV5-1	TRBJ2-7	TGCGCCAGCAGCTTGGGCGGGAGGAACACCTACGAGCAGTACTTC	CASSLGGRNTYEQYF
few	-	TRBV5-1	TRBJ2-3	TGCGCCAGCAGCGACCCCTCTAGCACAGATACGCAGTATTTT	CASSDPSSTDTQYF
few	TRBD1	TRBV20-1	TRBJ1-1	TGCAGTGCTAGAGATTGGGACAGCATCATGAACACTGAAGCTTTCTTT	CSARDWDSIMNTEAFF
few	-	TRBV7-9	TRBJ2-6	TGTGCCAGCACCCCACCGGCTGGGGCCAACGTCCTGACTTTC	CASTPPAGANVLTF
-	TRBD1	TRBV25-1	TRBJ2-3	TGTGCCAGCAGTGGCCGGGACAGGGGATCTCTAGGCACAGATACGCAGTATTTT	CASSGRDRGSLGTDTQYF
few	-	TRBV7-2	TRBJ1-5	TGTGCCAGCAGCTTAATCTCGAGCAATCAGCCCCAGCATTTT	CASSLISSNQPQHF
many	-	TRBV7-6	TRBJ2-1	TGTGCCAGCAGCTGGGGGAACAATGAGCAGTTCTTC	CASSWGNNEQFF
-	-	TRBV12-3/TRBV12-4	TRBJ1-4	TGTGCCAGCAGCCCGAGGGGGTTTCAGGAAAAACTGTTTTTT	CASSPRGFQEKLFF
few	-	TRBV29-1	TRBJ2-7	TGCAGCGTCGCCCACCGGAGCAACGGGACCTACGAGCAGTACTTC	CSVAHRSNGTYEQYF
-	TRBD2	TRBV20-1	TRBJ2-3	TGCAGTGCTCATCGGGAGGGAAGAGATACGCAGTATTTT	CSAHREGRDTQYF
-	TRBD1	TRBV27	TRBJ1-5	TGTGCCAGCAGTAAACGGACAGGGAGTCAGCCCCAGCATTTT	CASSKRTGSQPQHF
-	-	TRBV2	TRBJ2-3	TGTGCCAGCAGTGAGATGGGGGTTAACACAGATACGCAGTATTTT	CASSEMGVNTDTQYF
-	-	TRBV11-2	TRBJ2-5	TGTGCCAGCAGCTCGCATCAAGGGAGGGAGACCCAGTACTTC	CASSSHQGRETQYF
-	TRBD2	TRBV15	TRBJ2-7	TGTGCCACCAGCAGCCCGGGACTAGTCCACGAGCAGTACTTC	CATSSPGLVHEQYF